This passage covers 25 T cell receptor beta chains from one sample sequenced in a study of blood T cell repertoires in COVID-19. The repertoire was sequenced with immunoSEQ multiplex PCR; TCRdb's copy has only in-frame clones and lacks some. This table has roughly 150,000 clones, 79% appearing once. The sequencing input was peripheral blood. These receptors all come from a woman in her sixties with COVID-19, enrolled during active disease.

The chain links TRBV9 to TRBJ2-1, with 13 positions matching TRBD2. Germline CDR1 and CDR2: SGDLS and YYNGEE. Losses at the gene ends were 0 bases for V and 4 bases for J; bases not matched to a gene: 4. The CDR3 is 17 amino acids. CDR3 sequence: CASSVGTSGSGYNEQFF. As DNA, the CDR3 is TGTGCCAGCAGCGTAGGGACTAGCGGGAGTGGGTACAATGAGCAGTTCTTC.

CDR3 sequence: CAIRSEGRGPSAEAFF. CDR3 DNA sequence: TGTGCCATCAGATCCGAGGGCAGGGGGCCGTCCGCTGAAGCTTTCTTT. This sequence joins TRBV10-3 and TRBJ1-1; TRBD1 agrees at 8 bases. Unmatched junction bases numbered 15, after V lost 6 bases and J lost 6 bases. In germline, CDR1 is ENHRY, CDR2 SYGVKD. The CDR3 runs 16 residues.

The V call is TRBV11-2, the J call TRBJ1-4; 12 nucleotides agree with TRBD1. Germline lookup yields CDR1 SGHAT and CDR2 FQNNGV. This CDR3 comprises 15 residues. The V and J ends lost 5 bases and 8 bases, in that order; junction bases with no gene match: 6. CDR3 bases: TGTGCCAGCAGCCGCGGGACAGGGGGCCCAGAAAAACTGTTTTTT. Translating it yields CASSRGTGGPEKLFF.

The rearrangement joins TRBV6-5 to TRBJ1-1; 10 positions agree with TRBD1. Germline CDR1 is MNHEY and CDR2 is SVGAGI. CDR3 size: 15 residues. V was clipped by 0 bases and J by 7 bases; unmatched bases: 5. This CDR3 is CASSYSWTGGFEAFF. For the CDR3, the DNA is TGTGCCAGCAGTTACTCTTGGACAGGGGGATTTGAAGCTTTCTTT.

Written as DNA, the CDR3 is TGTGCCAGCAGTGAAAGGGCAGGGGGGTCCTATGGCTACACCTTC. Translation gives CASSERAGGSYGYTF. The chain carries TRBV6-1 and TRBJ1-2; 7 bases map to TRBD1. The trim removed 2 bases at V and 4 bases at J, leaving 7 bases unmatched. This CDR3 is built from 15 residues. CDR1 is MNHNS and CDR2 is SASEGT in the germline V gene.

The chain uses TRBV23-1 and TRBJ1-1; D is possibly TRBD1 (6 bases). TRBV23-1 is marked as an open reading frame, function uncertain. CDR3 length: 12 residues. Trimming cost V 7 bases and J 10 bases, with 16 bases left between them. The CDR3 is CASTVQGGLAFF. Written as DNA, the CDR3 is TGCGCCAGCACCGTCCAAGGGGGATTAGCTTTCTTT.

The chain is built from TRBV3-1 (or the pseudogene TRBV3-2) and TRBJ2-3, with 7 bases identical to TRBD2. Germline V CDR1 and CDR2: LGHDT, YNNKEL (reference sequence). V was clipped by 4 bases and J by 2 bases; unmatched bases: 6. The CDR3 totals 15 residues. As DNA, the CDR3 is TGTGCCAGCAGCCCCATGGGGGGGAACACAGATACGCAGTATTTT. Its protein is CASSPMGGNTDTQYF.

The chain combines TRBV5-4 with TRBJ2-5, with TRBD2 identical over 10 bases. The CDR3 is 18 amino acids. V trimming: 4 bases; J trimming: 0 bases; junction bases outside the gene matches: 12. CDR1 and CDR2 (germline): SGHNT, YYREEE (reference sequence). CDR3: CASSAPAGGNPNQETQYF. The CDR3 nucleotides are TGTGCCAGCAGCGCCCCAGCGGGAGGGAACCCCAACCAAGAGACCCAGTACTTC.

The chain combines TRBV6-5 with TRBJ2-2; D ambiguous. Germline-derived CDR1 and CDR2 are MNHEY and SVGAGI. The CDR3 runs to 13 residues. The V end lost 5 bases, the J end lost 5 bases, and 9 bases lay between the germline ends. The CDR3 is CASSRRKTGELFF. CDR3 nucleotides: TGTGCCAGCAGTCGGAGAAAAACCGGGGAGCTGTTTTTT.

The chain employs TRBV11-2 and TRBJ2-3, with TRBD1 identical over 7 bases. The trim removed 0 bases at V and 2 bases at J, leaving 5 bases unmatched. There are 16 residues in the CDR3. Per germline, CDR1 SGHAT and CDR2 FQNNGV. The CDR3 is CASSLEAGGFTDTQYF. CDR3 nucleotide sequence: TGTGCCAGCAGCTTAGAGGCAGGGGGTTTCACAGATACGCAGTATTTT.

This clone was counted only a few times. The chain recombines TRBV5-6 with TRBJ2-4; D is unresolved. V was cut by 0 bases and J by 0 bases, with 13 bases left in between. The CDR3 sequence is 17 residues long. The germline V gene has CDR1 SGHDT and CDR2 YYEEEE. The CDR3 loop reads CASSLAREHGAKNIQYF. In DNA form, the CDR3 reads TGTGCCAGCAGCTTGGCTCGAGAGCACGGAGCCAAAAACATTCAGTACTTC. The full variable domain, rest sourced from reference TRBV5-6 and TRBJ2-4, is DAGVTQSPTHLIKTRGQQVTLRCSPKSGHDTVSWYQQALGQGPQFIFQYYEEEERQRGNFPDRFSGHQFPNYSSELNVNALLLGDSALYLCASSLAREHGAKNIQYFGAGTRLSVL.

The chain employs TRBV28 and TRBJ2-1; TRBD2 aligns across 8 bases. Germline CDR1 reads MDHEN; CDR2 reads SYDVKM. The V gene end was trimmed by 2 bases and the J gene end by 2 bases; junction bases not matched to a gene: 5. The CDR3 is 16 amino acids. For the CDR3, the DNA is TGTGCCAGCAGTTTAAACACGGGAGGGCCCTACAATGAGCAGTTCTTC. Amino acid sequence: CASSLNTGGPYNEQFF.

This chain joins TRBV7-3 and TRBJ1-1; TRBD1 agrees at 12 bases. Germline values: CDR1 SGHTA, CDR2 FQGTGA. This CDR3 comprises 16 residues. After removal of 4 bases from V and 4 bases from J, the junction contained 7 bases not matched to a gene. The CDR3 bases are TGTGCCAGCAGCTCCTCGGGACAGGGGGCTCCCACTGAAGCTTTCTTT. Its protein is CASSSSGQGAPTEAFF.

The gene calls are TRBV28 and TRBJ1-2; D is perhaps TRBD1 (5 bases). This CDR3 has 12 amino acids. The germline V and J ends were trimmed by 3 bases and 8 bases, with 10 bases remaining between them. Germline assignment: CDR1 MDHEN and CDR2 SYDVKM. The DNA of the CDR3 is TGTGCCAGCAGTTTTCTTCAGGGCGGCTACACCTTC. Protein: CASSFLQGGYTF.

This chain joins TRBV28 and TRBJ2-6; TRBD2 agrees at 8 bases. The CDR3 has 18 residues. The V gene's germline CDR1 is MDHEN and CDR2 SYDVKM. Trimming cost V 8 bases and J 0 bases; bases outside gene matches: 12. The CDR3 nucleotides read TGTGCCAGCCTTGGGAATAGCGGGGCGAGCTCTGGGGCCAACGTCCTGACTTTC. Translating it yields CASLGNSGASSGANVLTF.

The rearrangement uses TRBV10-3 and TRBJ2-7; tentatively, D is TRBD2 (7 bases). The V gene lost 0 bases and the J gene lost 4 bases, with 13 bases spanning the gap. There are 15 residues in the CDR3. Germline V gives CDR1 ENHRY, CDR2 SYGVKD. The CDR3 DNA is TGTGCCATCAGTGAGTCTTGGGGGGGGGCGTACGAGCAGTACTTC. This translates into CAISESWGGAYEQYF.

The chain employs TRBV19 and TRBJ1-1, with 7 bases identical to TRBD1. CDR1 is LNHDA, CDR2 SQIVND, per germline (reference sequence). This CDR3 region has 18 residues. After removal of 3 bases from V and 3 bases from J, the junction contained 16 bases not matched to a gene. The DNA for the CDR3 is TGTGCCAGTAGTATCCCCGCGACAGGGACGTTAAGGGACACTGAAGCTTTCTTT. Amino acid sequence: CASSIPATGTLRDTEAFF.

The rearrangement uses TRBV6-6 and TRBJ1-1, with a weak D call TRBD1 (6 bases). V was clipped by 6 bases and J by 3 bases, with 11 bases between them. CDR1 is MNHNY, CDR2 SVGAGI, per germline (reference sequence). The CDR3 spans 13 residues. The CDR3 sequence: CASSRNRDTEAFF. CDR3 nucleotide sequence: TGTGCCAGCAGCCGAAACAGGGACACTGAAGCTTTCTTT.

J is TRBJ1-6 and V is TRBV7-2, with 9 bases aligning to TRBD1. The CDR3 is 15 amino acids. The J segment lost 7 bases and the V segment lost 5 bases, leaving 6 bases of the junction unmatched. The germline V gene encodes CDR1 SGHTA and CDR2 FQGNSA. The CDR3 spells CASSLGQGGNSPLHF. The CDR3, as DNA: TGTGCCAGCAGCCTGGGACAGGGCGGGAATTCACCCCTCCACTTT.

The chain joins TRBV12-5 to TRBJ2-1; D may be TRBD2 (5 bases). The V gene's germline CDR1 is LGHNT and CDR2 FRNRAP. The CDR3 covers 14 residues. V shed 7 bases and J shed 0 bases, with 10 bases lying between them. The CDR3 DNA follows: TGTGCTAGTGCAACGGGGAGCTCCTACAATGAGCAGTTCTTC. It is translated as CASATGSSYNEQFF.

This clone was counted a few times. This chain uses TRBV28 with TRBJ2-7, with D tentatively TRBD1 (6 bases). Germline CDR1 MDHEN, CDR2 SYDVKM. V lost 3 bases, J lost 1 base, and 10 bases lay in between. The CDR3 runs 14 residues. DNA for the CDR3: TGTGCCAGCAGTTTTCGGGACAATTCCTACGAGCAGTACGTC. Translating gives CASSFRDNSYEQYV.

The chain carries TRBV9 and TRBJ2-2; weak D call: TRBD2 (6 bases). Germline CDR1 and CDR2: SGDLS and YYNGEE. V gave up 4 bases and J gave up 7 bases, with 8 bases separating them. The CDR3 is 12 residues long. CDR3 residues: CASSPAGGELFF. The CDR3 DNA follows: TGTGCCAGCAGCCCAGCGGGCGGGGAGCTGTTTTTT.

The gene calls are TRBV18 and TRBJ1-2; 9 bases map to TRBD1. This CDR3 has 16 residues. The trim removed 0 bases at V and 8 bases at J, leaving 10 bases unmatched. Looked up from germline, CDR1 is KGHSH and CDR2 is LQKENI. CDR3 nucleotide sequence: TGTGCCAGCTCACCACCGACGACAGGGGGGAAGGGAGGCTACACCTTC. Protein sequence: CASSPPTTGGKGGYTF.

This clone was counted ten times or more. The rearrangement uses TRBV11-2 and TRBJ2-7; TRBD1 might be the D (6 bases). This CDR3 is built from 15 residues. Germline V gene lookup returns CDR1 SGHAT and CDR2 FQNNGV. V was shortened by 5 bases and J by 2 bases, with 16 bases between the two germline ends. The CDR3 DNA reads TGTGCCAGCAGCACGATCAGGGGATCAGCCTACGAGCAGTACGTC. This encodes CASSTIRGSAYEQYV.

The J gene is TRBJ2-5, the V gene TRBV7-2; D possibly corresponds to TRBD1 (5 bases). The CDR3 is 15 residues long. V was clipped by 2 bases and J by 0 bases, with 10 bases between them. In germline, CDR1 is SGHTA, CDR2 FQGNSA. The CDR3 bases are TGTGCCAGCAGCTTAATTGGGGCCGACCAAGAGACCCAGTACTTC. It codes for CASSLIGADQETQYF.